One and the same sample provided the 6 T cell receptor beta chains below, sequenced in a study of T cell repertoires in cytomegalovirus infection. Each CDR3 protein gets one entry after TCRdb re-called the reads with MiXCR. The sample contains about 440,000 distinct CDR3 sequences, roughly 31% of which appear only once. What was sequenced was PBMCs. The receptors stem from a human donor in good health (CMV status not recorded). Some clones in this sample may be carry-over from other donors' samples.

This clonotype was counted a single time. This chain connects TRBV10-2 to TRBJ2-3; no clear D. Germline values: CDR1 WSHSY, CDR2 SAAADI. The CDR3 extends over 14 amino acids. Trimming cost V 8 bases and J 0 bases, with 12 bases left between them. In nucleotides, the CDR3 is TGCGCCAGCCAACCCGGCGGTAGCACAGATACGCAGTATTTT. It codes for CASQPGGSTDTQYF.

Of note for this clonotype: The junction differs from germline at one of its ends, possibly a read error. This sequence joins TRBV27 and TRBJ2-3; 7 bases align to TRBD2. The germline gives CDR1 MNHEY, CDR2 SMNVEV (reference sequence). The CDR3 loop spans 15 amino acids. CDR3 DNA sequence: TGTGCCCGCAGTTTATCGATCCTAGCGGTAGATACGCAGTATTTT. It yields the protein CARSLSILAVDTQYF.

This clonotype was observed a handful of times. The V call is TRBV25-1, the J call TRBJ2-7; D gene uncertain. This CDR3 is 14 amino acids long. The germline V gene has CDR1 MGHDK and CDR2 SYGVNS. The ends were cut back, 4 bases at V and 9 bases at J, with 19 bases in the middle. The CDR3 protein is CASSGYNSSPGQYF. The CDR3 DNA follows: TGTGCCAGCAGTGGCTATAATTCCAGCCCCGGGCAGTACTTC.

A word on this clonotype: A junction end diverges from the germline sequence, so it may reflect a read error. The chain has TRBV9 and TRBJ1-2; possible D gene TRBD1, 6 bases. This CDR3 comprises 14 residues. In germline, CDR1 is SGDLS, CDR2 YYNGEE. The CDR3 nucleotides are TGTGCCAGCAGCGTAGCGGCACAGGGTTATGACTACACCTTC. This codes for CASSVAAQGYDYTF.

The gene calls are TRBV7-6 and TRBJ2-5, with TRBD2 matching over 7 bases. Germline CDR1 SGHVS, CDR2 FNYEAQ. V shed 2 bases, J shed 4 bases, and the junction held 7 bases outside the gene matches. There are 15 residues in the CDR3. CDR3 sequence: CASSLFSGGVETQYF. In nucleotides, the CDR3 is TGTGCCAGCAGCTTATTCTCTGGGGGGGTAGAGACCCAGTACTTC.

The chain carries TRBV12-3 or TRBV12-4 and TRBJ2-2; no clear D. V lost 0 bases to trimming and J lost 4 bases, with 3 bases between them. CDR3 size: 13 residues. CDR3: CASSLASTGELFF. DNA for the CDR3: TGTGCCAGCAGTTTAGCGAGCACCGGGGAGCTGTTTTTT.